A single sample is the source of the 5 T cell receptor beta chains below, sequenced in a study of PD-L1 blockade in urothelial cancer. The sample's time point: pretreatment peripheral blood. TCRdb keeps only in-frame clones here, not all; method: immunoSEQ multiplex PCR. Of fewer than 65,000 clones in the sample, about 80% were seen once. Sequences were derived from PBMCs, sampled around atezolizumab (anti-PD-L1) treatment. The receptors derive from a man in his sixties or seventies with urothelial cancer.

The chain joins TRBV30 to TRBJ1-1; no clear D gene. V was trimmed by 6 bases and J by 4 bases, leaving 9 bases between them. In germline, CDR1 is GTSNPN, CDR2 SVGIG (reference sequence). The CDR3 consists of 11 residues. The CDR3 DNA sequence: TGTGCCTGCCAGCGGGTCACTGAAGCTTTCTTT. It encodes CACQRVTEAFF.

V usage is TRBV9 and J usage is TRBJ2-1; D perhaps matches TRBD2 (6 bases). The V gene's germline CDR1 is SGDLS and CDR2 YYNGEE. Between the trimmed V and J ends, which lost 3 bases and 7 bases, there was a span of 17 bases. The CDR3 consists of 15 residues. In DNA, the CDR3 is TGTGCCAGCAGCGACAGCGGGCATCTATCGAATGAGCAGTTCTTC. It encodes CASSDSGHLSNEQFF.

The V call is TRBV6-1, the J call TRBJ2-7; a possible D gene is TRBD2 (5 bases). In germline, CDR1 is MNHNS, CDR2 SASEGT. V lost 7 bases and J lost 3, with 13 bases in between. The CDR3 runs to 13 residues. The CDR3 DNA sequence: TGTGCCAGCACGCGGGCCCCGGACTACGAGCAGTACTTC. This translates into CASTRAPDYEQYF.

This chain links TRBV28 with TRBJ2-5; 7 bases fit TRBD2. This CDR3 spans 16 amino acids. The ends lost 4 bases at V and 3 bases at J; junction bases unmatched: 11. Germline lookup yields CDR1 MDHEN and CDR2 SYDVKM. CDR3 DNA sequence: TGTGCCAGCAGTTCCCCGGTGGGGGGGGGAAAAGAGACCCAGTACTTC. Encoded protein: CASSSPVGGGKETQYF.

The chain has TRBV5-1 and TRBJ1-5, with 9 bases matching TRBD1. Trimming removed 5 bases from V and 1 base from J; junction bases left unmatched: 4. The length of the CDR3 is 15 residues. Germline lookup yields CDR1 SGHRS and CDR2 YFSETQ. The CDR3 is CASRQTGGSNQPQHF. CDR3 DNA sequence: TGCGCCAGCAGGCAGACAGGGGGGAGCAATCAGCCCCAGCATTTT.